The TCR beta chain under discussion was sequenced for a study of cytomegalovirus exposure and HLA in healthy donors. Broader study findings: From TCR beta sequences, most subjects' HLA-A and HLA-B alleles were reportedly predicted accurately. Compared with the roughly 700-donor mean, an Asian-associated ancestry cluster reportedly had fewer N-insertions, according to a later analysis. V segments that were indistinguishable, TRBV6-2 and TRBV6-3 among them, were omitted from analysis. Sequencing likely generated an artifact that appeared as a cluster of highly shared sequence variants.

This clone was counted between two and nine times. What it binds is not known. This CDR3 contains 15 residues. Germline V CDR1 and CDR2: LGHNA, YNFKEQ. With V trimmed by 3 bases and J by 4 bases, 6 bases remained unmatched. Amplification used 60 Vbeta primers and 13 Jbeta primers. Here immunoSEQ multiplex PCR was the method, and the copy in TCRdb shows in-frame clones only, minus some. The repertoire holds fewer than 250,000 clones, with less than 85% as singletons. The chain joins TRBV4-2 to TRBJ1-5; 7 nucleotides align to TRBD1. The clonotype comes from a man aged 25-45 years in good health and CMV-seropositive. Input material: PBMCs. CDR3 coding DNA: TGTGCCAGCAGCCAGGACGGGACAGAGAATCAGCCCCAGCATTTT. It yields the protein CASSQDGTENQPQHF.